This T cell receptor beta chain was found in a study of molecular identifiers for immune sequencing clone quantification. There are a few counts of this clonotype. As yet, its antigen is unknown. At one end the junction does not follow the germline gene, possibly because of a read error. In the sort, naive CD8 T cells were defined as CD8+CD4-CCR7+CD45RA+. Findings of the study overall: Spiked-in Jurkat TCR RNA corresponding to one cell was reported as detectable against about 1 million naive cells.

The CDR3 sequence is 14 residues long. CDR1 is PRHDT and CDR2 is FYEKMQ in the germline V gene (reference sequence). Via MiXCR, TCRdb re-called the PCR reads, giving one row per CDR3 protein. The sample gives some 580,000 distinct CDR3 sequences, 25% of which show up once; about 0.78% is in the top ten. This sequence was found in a human donor in good health. Some libraries in this study had Jurkat cell RNA spiked in. Specimen: naive CD8+ T cells from blood, with Jurkat cell RNA spiked in. The sample's subset: FACS-sorted CD8+CD4-CCR7+CD45RA+ naive T cells. This sequence joins TRBV13 and TRBJ1-1; a weak D match, TRBD1 (6 bases). DNA for the CDR3: TGTGCCGGCAGCGCCTATTACAGGGACACTGAAGCTTTCTTT. The encoded protein is CAGSAYYRDTEAFF.